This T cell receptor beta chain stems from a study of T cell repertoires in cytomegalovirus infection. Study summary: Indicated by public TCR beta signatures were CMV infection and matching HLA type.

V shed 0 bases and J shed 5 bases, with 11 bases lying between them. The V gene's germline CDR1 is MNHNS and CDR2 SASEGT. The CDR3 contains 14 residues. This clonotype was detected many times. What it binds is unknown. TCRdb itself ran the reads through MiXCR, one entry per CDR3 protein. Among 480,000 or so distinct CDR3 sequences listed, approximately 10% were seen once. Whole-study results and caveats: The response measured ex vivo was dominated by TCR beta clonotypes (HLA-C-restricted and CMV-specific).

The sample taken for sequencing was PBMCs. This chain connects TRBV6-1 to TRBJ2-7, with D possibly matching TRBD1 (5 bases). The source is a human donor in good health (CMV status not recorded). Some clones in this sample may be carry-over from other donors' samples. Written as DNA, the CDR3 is TGTGCCAGCAGTGAAGCCCAGGGTCAGGACGAGCAGTACTTC. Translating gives CASSEAQGQDEQYF.